These 20 T cell receptor beta chains were sequenced from one sample in a study of metastatic and nonmetastatic thyroid tumors. Nobody among the patients had been given any treatment before thyroid surgery. TCRdb re-called the PCR reads through MiXCR. The repertoire holds 90,000 or so clones, with roughly 8.6% as singletons. The specimen sequenced was blood. These TCRs come from a female donor with papillary thyroid cancer or a benign thyroid nodule (not recorded which). Some clones in this sample may be carry-over from other donors' samples.

In its sample, this clone was seen a few times. The chain combines TRBV11-2 with TRBJ1-6, with a tentative D call TRBD1 (5 bases). This CDR3 contains 15 residues. V was pared by 5 bases and J by 7 bases, with 15 bases between. The germline V gene has CDR1 SGHAT and CDR2 FQNNGV. The CDR3 bases are TGTGCCAGCAGCCCCGGGGGGACTGGGAATTCACCCCTCCACTTT. Residues: CASSPGGTGNSPLHF.

This clone was detected once. This may be a read error: a much more frequent sequence differs by one nucleotide. The identical CDR3 is also encoded by other nucleotide sequences in the sample. V gene TRBV15 combines with J gene TRBJ2-7; 8 bases are shared with TRBD2. Losses at the gene ends were 0 bases for V and 7 bases for J; bases not matched to a gene: 17. Germline assignment: CDR1 LNHNV and CDR2 YYDKDF (reference sequence). The CDR3 has 18 residues. The CDR3 is CATSRDLASGLFLREQYF. As DNA, the CDR3 is TGTGCCACCAGCAGAGATCTGGCTAGCGGGTTATTCCTCCGTGAGCAGTACTTC.

This clone has just a few counts. This may come from a read error, since a much larger clone is one base off. This chain's CDR3 is CASIRAQERSNTEAFF. The DNA of the CDR3 is TGTGCCAGCATACGCGCGCAGGAGAGATCGAACACTGAAGCTTTCTTT. The V gene is TRBV6-1, the J gene TRBJ1-1; D unresolved. Germline lookup yields CDR1 MNHNS and CDR2 SASEGT. This CDR3 contains 16 residues. V gave up 7 bases and J gave up 1 base, with 19 bases separating them.

This clone was seen many times. This rearrangement joins TRBV7-9 to TRBJ2-5, with unresolved D. Germline V gene data show CDR1 as SEHNR and CDR2 as FQNEAQ (reference sequence). The germline V and J ends were trimmed by 3 bases and 2 bases, with 7 bases remaining between them. This CDR3 is built from 13 residues. CDR3 coding DNA: TGTGCCAGCAGCTTTGCAGGTCAAGAGACCCAGTACTTC. Protein sequence: CASSFAGQETQYF.

This clone was counted between two and nine times. A read error may explain this, as a much larger clone is one base away. This chain links TRBV28 with TRBJ1-1; D remains unclear. CDR3 size: 13 residues. CDR1 and CDR2 (germline): MDHEN, SYDVKM. The CDR3 bases are TGTGCCAGCACCGACACTTTGAACACTGAATCTTTCTTT. It is translated as CASTDTLNTESFF. The complete variable domain, with remaining parts taken from reference TRBV28 and TRBJ1-1, reads DVKVTQSSRYLVKRTGEKVFLECVQDMDHENMFWYRQDPGLGLRLIYFSYDVKMKEKGDIPEGYSVSREKKERFSLILESASTNQTSMYLCASTDTLNTESFFGQGTRLTVV.

This clone was counted ten times or more. The chain recombines TRBV28 with TRBJ2-2; maybe TRBD1 (5 bases). V was pared by 2 bases and J by 1 base, with 8 bases between. Per the germline V gene, CDR1 is MDHEN and CDR2 is SYDVKM. This CDR3 is built from 15 residues. CDR3 nucleotides: TGTGCCAGCAGTTTAGGCAGGGTGAACACCGGGGAGCTGTTTTTT. It yields the protein CASSLGRVNTGELFF.

This rearrangement joins TRBV9 to TRBJ2-1; 16 nucleotides agree with TRBD2. The CDR3 has 19 amino acids. Germline-derived CDR1 and CDR2 are SGDLS and YYNGEE. Unmatched junction bases numbered 9, after V lost 0 bases and J lost 6 bases. The CDR3 DNA follows: TGTGCCAGCAGCGTAGTGTCGGGGACTAGCGGGGGGGCAGTCAATGAGCAGTTCTTC. As protein: CASSVVSGTSGGAVNEQFF.

This clone was found many times. The genes are TRBV6-1 and TRBJ2-7; 8 bases align to TRBD1. With V trimmed by 6 bases and J by 0 bases, 1 base remained unmatched. The germline V gene encodes CDR1 MNHNS and CDR2 SASEGT. The CDR3 runs to 13 residues. CDR3: CASRGTGSYEQYF. The CDR3 DNA is TGTGCCAGCAGGGGGACAGGCTCCTACGAGCAGTACTTC.

In this sample, this clone turned up many times. The gene calls are TRBV7-9 and TRBJ1-2; 9 positions match TRBD1. The V and J ends lost 5 bases and 8 bases, in that order; junction bases with no gene match: 12. This CDR3 is 15 amino acids long. In germline, CDR1 is SEHNR, CDR2 FQNEAQ (reference sequence). DNA for the CDR3: TGTGCCAGCAGCCCAACTCCGTACAGGGGGCAAGGCTACACCTTC. It is translated as CASSPTPYRGQGYTF.

The chain is built from TRBV5-6 and TRBJ2-6; D is unresolved. The CDR3 covers 17 residues. CDR1 and CDR2 (germline): SGHDT, YYEEEE. V was clipped by 4 bases and J by 0 bases, with 14 bases between them. In DNA form, the CDR3 reads TGTGCCAGCAGCCCGAACCCTGCCGTCTCTGGGGCCAACGTCCTGACTTTC. Translation: CASSPNPAVSGANVLTF.

This clone was recorded many times. This chain joins TRBV11-2 and TRBJ2-3, with 8 bases matching TRBD1. From germline, CDR1 is SGHAT and CDR2 FQNNGV. V lost 4 bases and J lost 6; bases outside the gene matches: 9. This CDR3 contains 15 residues. The CDR3 is CASSSWTGWGDTQYF. CDR3 nucleotides: TGTGCCAGCAGCTCGTGGACAGGGTGGGGGGATACGCAGTATTTT.

J is TRBJ2-1 and V is TRBV20-1, with TRBD1 identical over 7 bases. There are 13 residues in the CDR3. The junction had 9 bases not matched to a gene; V was cut back by 3 bases and J by 10 bases. CDR1 is DFQATT and CDR2 is SNEGSKA in the germline V gene (reference sequence). CDR3 bases: TGCAGTGCTAGTACGACAGGGTCGGTGGAGCAGTTCTTC. Its translation is CSASTTGSVEQFF.

This clone has ten or more counts. This chain connects TRBV5-1 to TRBJ2-3; tentatively, D is TRBD2 (6 bases). The germline V gene has CDR1 SGHRS and CDR2 YFSETQ. The CDR3 covers 15 residues. Trimming shortened V by 3 bases and J by 6 bases, and 17 bases separated the two germline ends. The CDR3 reads CASSYLGPAGDTQYF. CDR3 sequence (DNA): TGCGCCAGCAGCTATTTAGGTCCAGCGGGTGATACGCAGTATTTT.

This clone was counted at least ten times. Other DNA sequences within the sample encode an identical CDR3. The chain employs TRBV2 and TRBJ1-1; TRBD1 might be the D (5 bases). The CDR3 is 13 residues long. Trimming cost V 4 bases and J 4 bases, with 10 bases left between them. The germline CDR1 and CDR2 sequences are SNHLY and FYNNEI. CDR3 residues: CASSGQSSTEAFF. CDR3 DNA sequence: TGTGCCAGCAGTGGACAGTCTTCCACTGAAGCTTTCTTT.

The chain couples TRBV2 to TRBJ1-1; 8 positions match TRBD1. Germline values: CDR1 SNHLY, CDR2 FYNNEI. The junction had 4 bases not matched to a gene; V was cut back by 3 bases and J by 4 bases. The CDR3 loop spans 14 amino acids. CDR3 loop: CASSDRGRITEAFF. The CDR3 region has the DNA TGTGCCAGCAGTGACAGGGGGCGTATCACTGAAGCTTTCTTT. The full variable domain, its missing parts supplied by reference TRBV2 and TRBJ1-1, is EPEVTQTPSHQVTQMGQEVILRCVPISNHLYFYWYRQILGQKVEFLVSFYNNEISEKSEIFDDQFSVERPDGSNFTLKIRSTKLEDSAMYFCASSDRGRITEAFFGQGTRLTVV.

There are many counts of this clone. The V call is TRBV13, the J call TRBJ1-4, with D perhaps TRBD1 (6 bases). The CDR3 runs 16 residues. V shed 6 bases and J shed 4 bases, with 18 bases lying between them. Germline V CDR1 and CDR2: PRHDT, FYEKMQ (reference sequence). The CDR3 loop reads CASSQGRGPDNEKLFF. CDR3 in DNA: TGTGCCAGCAGTCAGGGTCGGGGGCCCGATAATGAAAAACTGTTTTTT.

The table lists this clone with a few counts. One junction end does not reproduce the germline sequence, and a read error may be involved. The chain couples TRBV20-1 to TRBJ2-4; the match to TRBD1 covers 7 bases. This CDR3 contains 14 residues. Germline CDR1 DFQATT, CDR2 SNEGSKA (reference sequence). DNA for the CDR3: TGCAGTGCCCCTAACGACAGGGCCAAAAACACTCAGTACTTC. Translation gives CSAPNDRAKNTQYF.

This clone has ten or more counts. J is TRBJ1-6 and V is TRBV12-3 or TRBV12-4; 9 nucleotides match TRBD1. V lost 6 bases and J lost 9; bases outside the gene matches: 9. The CDR3 sequence is 15 residues long. CDR3 loop: CASSLKPGQGSPLHF. The CDR3 coding sequence is TGTGCCAGCAGCCTAAAGCCGGGACAGGGTTCACCCCTCCACTTT.

This clone was found many times. V usage is TRBV7-8 and J usage is TRBJ2-7; 7 bases are a match to TRBD1. V lost 4 bases and J lost 2; bases outside the gene matches: 2. The CDR3 totals 13 residues. The germline CDR1 and CDR2 sequences are SGHVS and FQNEAQ. CDR3 protein: CASSWDRAYEQYF. CDR3 sequence (DNA): TGTGCCAGCAGCTGGGACAGAGCCTACGAGCAGTACTTC.

This clone was detected many times. This rearrangement joins TRBV28 to TRBJ1-2; 8 nucleotides line up with TRBD1. V was clipped by 3 bases and J by 5 bases; unmatched bases: 8. Germline V gives CDR1 MDHEN, CDR2 SYDVKM. This CDR3 has 15 residues. CDR3 amino acids: CASSFRDRLLYGYTF. CDR3 nucleotides: TGTGCCAGCAGTTTTAGGGACAGGCTATTATATGGCTACACCTTC.